The present entry profiles one T cell receptor (beta chain) with its context. The antigen remains unidentified. This sample was included in a study of cytomegalovirus exposure and HLA in healthy donors. Study-level background: There were over 350 genotyped donors. Of these, about 86% fell in the genetic ancestry cluster associated with self-reported Caucasian donors.

The CDR3 loop spans 15 amino acids. V lost 3 bases, J lost 2 bases, and 2 bases stayed unmatched. Germline values: CDR1 WNHNN, CDR2 SYGVQD (reference sequence). General study results and limits: After further analysis at a later stage, roughly 16,000 TCR beta sequences were associated with HLA alleles at 0.05 false discovery rate. Further analysis, carried out later, found HLA-associated TCR beta chains more clonally expanded than equally common other chains.

Researchers ran the PCR with 60 Vbeta and 13 Jbeta primers. Measured with immunoSEQ multiplex PCR; TCRdb has only the in-frame clones, and not every one. The sample yields about 150,000 clones, about 75% seen once. The sample was PBMCs. The chain couples TRBV10-1 to TRBJ2-3; 10 nucleotides match TRBD2. This TCR derives from a man aged 18 to 35 in good health and CMV-seronegative. The CDR3 reads CASSEGTSATDTQYF. CDR3 coding DNA: TGCGCCAGCAGTGAAGGGACTAGCGCCACAGATACGCAGTATTTT.